In its sample, the clone carrying this T cell receptor beta chain was seen many times. Relative to the germline gene, one junction end is altered; a read error may explain this. TCRdb used MiXCR to reprocess the 5' RACE reads, holding one entry per CDR3 protein. Of about 39,000 distinct CDR3 sequences listed, approximately 7.2% are singletons. This entry belongs to a study of neurological immune-mediated disorders. The CDR3 loop spans 17 amino acids. CDR1 SGHRS and CDR2 YFSETQ come from the germline V gene. This receptor was identified in a man aged 50-59 years in good health. J is TRBJ1-5 and V is TRBV5-1, with D maybe TRBD1 (5 bases). The sample consisted of CD4+ T cells from blood. The CDR3, as DNA: TGCGCCAGCAGCCTCACCCCCCAGGGCTCGGGGAATCAACCCCAGCATTTT. It encodes CASSLTPQGSGNQPQHF.